This T cell receptor beta chain comes out of a study of PD-1 blockade in mismatch repair-deficient tumors. At the level of the study: Enrolled about 2013-2017, patients had progressing, pretreated mismatch repair-deficient cancers of about a dozen types.

This clone was seen only a few times. Its antigen is as yet unknown. Sequencing used immunoSEQ multiplex PCR; TCRdb keeps in-frame clones, though not all of them. The sample lists more than 11,000 clones; 84% were seen once. Whole-study results and caveats: Tumor-resident clones, often absent from pretreatment blood, expanded after pembrolizumab and then contracted.

V lost 0 bases, J lost 4 bases, and 14 bases lay in between. CDR1 is SGHDT, CDR2 YYEEEE, per germline. The CDR3 length is 16 residues. As for time point: 10-day in vitro stimulation with candidate neoantigen peptide 4. Mismatch repair deficiency was confirmed in all patients, by PCR or immunohistochemistry. Each of seven or eight ELISpot-reactive candidate peptides was used for roughly nine-day stimulation. The sample was cells cultured in vitro, taken from a patient treated with pembrolizumab. The chain uses TRBV5-6 and TRBJ1-5; maybe TRBD1 (6 bases). The receptor was isolated from an adult with mismatch repair-deficient cancer. The CDR3 DNA is TGTGCCAGCAGCTTGGGGGGGCTGGGGAGTAATCAGCCCCAGCATTTT. Protein: CASSLGGLGSNQPQHF.